This T cell receptor (beta chain) was captured in a study of B cell selection in AIRE deficiency. In this sample, this clone turned up once. What it binds is unknown. Per the study methods: Conventional T cell pools: 90,000 to 120,000 distinct patient, approximately 130,000 donor TCRbeta sequences. Clones were read by immunoSEQ multiplex PCR, and TCRdb kept only the in-frame ones, dropping some. D and trimming come from the DNA, and the V and J calls and clone size come from that table. The table has about 25,000 clones, 95% to 96% seen once. The sorted conventional CD4 T cells were gated as CD4+CD127+. J lost 4 bases, V lost 0 bases, and 12 bases had no gene match. The CDR3 consists of 19 residues. Germline lookup yields CDR1 LNHNV and CDR2 YYDKDF (reference sequence). Study results and limitations: About a third of healthy-donor shared Treg TCRbeta sequences appeared in patient Tconv cells.

Input material: CD4+CD127+ conventional T cells sorted from PBMCs. This TCR was sampled from a human donor in good health. The rearrangement links TRBV15 to TRBJ1-3, with 10 bases lining up with TRBD1. The CDR3 spells CATSRDRRRDRGPGNTIYF. The CDR3 DNA sequence: TGTGCCACCAGCAGAGATAGGAGGAGGGACAGGGGTCCAGGAAACACCATATATTTT.